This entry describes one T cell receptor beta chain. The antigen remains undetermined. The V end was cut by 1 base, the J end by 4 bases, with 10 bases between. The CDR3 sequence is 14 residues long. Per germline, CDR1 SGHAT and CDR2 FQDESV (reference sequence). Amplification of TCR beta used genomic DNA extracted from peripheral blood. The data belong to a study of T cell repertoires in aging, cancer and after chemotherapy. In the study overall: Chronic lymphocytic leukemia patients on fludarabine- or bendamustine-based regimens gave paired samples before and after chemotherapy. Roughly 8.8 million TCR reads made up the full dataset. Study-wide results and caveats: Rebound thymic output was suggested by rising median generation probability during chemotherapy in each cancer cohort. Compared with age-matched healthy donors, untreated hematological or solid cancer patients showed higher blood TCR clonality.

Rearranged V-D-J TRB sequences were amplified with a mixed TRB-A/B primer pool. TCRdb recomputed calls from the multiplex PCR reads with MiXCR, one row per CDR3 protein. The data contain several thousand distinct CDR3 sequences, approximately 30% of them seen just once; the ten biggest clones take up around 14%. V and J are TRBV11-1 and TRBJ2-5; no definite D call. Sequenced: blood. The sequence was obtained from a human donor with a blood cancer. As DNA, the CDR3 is TGTGCCAGCAGCTTAGGGTGGTTGATAGAGACCCAGTACTTC. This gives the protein CASSLGWLIETQYF. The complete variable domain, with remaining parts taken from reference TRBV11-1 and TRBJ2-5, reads EAEVAQSPRYKITEKSQAVAFWCDPISGHATLYWYRQILGQGPELLVQFQDESVVDDSQLPKDRFSAERLKGVDSTLKIQPAELGDSAMYLCASSLGWLIETQYFGPGTRLLVL.